These 23 T cell receptor beta chains came from one sample sequenced in a study of blood T cell repertoires in COVID-19. Measured with immunoSEQ multiplex PCR; TCRdb has only the in-frame clones, and not every one. This sample yields 300,000 to 400,000 clones, of which more than 70% are seen a single time; around 7.8% belongs to the top ten. Sequencing was performed on peripheral blood. These receptors were taken from a woman aged 45 to 65 who had recovered from COVID-19.

The chain employs TRBV30 and TRBJ2-5, with 12 bases lining up with TRBD1. The CDR3 has 15 residues. CDR1 and CDR2 (germline): GTSNPN, SVGIG (reference sequence). The ends lost 2 bases at V and 5 bases at J; junction bases unmatched: 6. The DNA for the CDR3 is TGTGCCTGGAGTAGGGGACAGGGGGCTCGGGAGACCCAGTACTTC. Its translation: CAWSRGQGARETQYF.

This chain uses TRBV6-2 or TRBV6-3 with TRBJ2-1, with 12 bases that match TRBD2. V dropped 3 bases and J dropped 8; count of bases not matched to a gene: 5. CDR3 length: 15 residues. Looked up from germline, CDR1 is MNHEY and CDR2 is SVGEGT. CDR3 sequence reads: CASSYSSGRAYEQFF. CDR3 DNA: TGTGCCAGCAGTTATTCTAGCGGGAGGGCCTATGAGCAGTTCTTC.

This clone appeared a few times. The chain recombines TRBV9 with TRBJ2-3, with a weak D call TRBD2 (5 bases). Trimming removed 3 bases at V and 4 bases at J, with 9 bases between. The germline CDR1 and CDR2 sequences are SGDLS and YYNGEE. The CDR3 extends over 13 amino acids. In DNA, the CDR3 is TGTGCCAGCAGCGCCGGGGTAGCAGATACGCAGTATTTT. Amino acid sequence: CASSAGVADTQYF.

In the case of this clone: Other DNA sequences within the sample encode an identical CDR3. This rearrangement joins TRBV28 to TRBJ1-1, with D possibly TRBD1 on 6 matching bases. Deletions cut 6 bases from V and 1 base from J, with 15 bases between. The CDR3 runs to 15 residues. The germline V gene encodes CDR1 MDHEN and CDR2 SYDVKM. The CDR3 region has the DNA TGTGCCAGCAGCCGACCGGGACACTCGAACACTGAAGCTTTCTTT. Its protein is CASSRPGHSNTEAFF.

The chain couples TRBV19 to TRBJ1-2; weak D call: TRBD1 (5 bases). The CDR3 consists of 11 residues. Trimming took off 9 bases at V and 7 bases at J, with 12 bases between the two ends. Germline lookup yields CDR1 LNHDA and CDR2 SQIVND (reference sequence). The CDR3 region is CASQGLLGYTF. The CDR3 nucleotides read TGTGCCAGCCAGGGTTTACTTGGCTACACCTTC.

The chain joins TRBV5-1 to TRBJ2-2; 7 bases are a match to TRBD2. V gave up 4 bases and J gave up 6 bases; unmatched junction bases: 6. Germline assignment: CDR1 SGHRS and CDR2 YFSETQ. The CDR3 contains 14 residues. The CDR3 coding sequence is TGCGCCAGCAGCCGGGGAGGGGCGGCCGGGGAGCTGTTTTTT. Translation gives CASSRGGAAGELFF.

V gene TRBV6-2 or TRBV6-3 combines with J gene TRBJ2-1, with TRBD1 matching 7 bases. Germline V lookup: CDR1 MNHEY, CDR2 SVGEGT. V was pared by 2 bases and J by 2 bases, with 9 bases of the junction left unmatched. The CDR3 length is 17 residues. CDR3 residues: CASSYLRDRPPYNEQFF. The CDR3 bases are TGTGCCAGCAGTTACCTCCGGGACAGACCACCCTACAATGAGCAGTTCTTC.

This clone has a count of ten or more. The chain recombines TRBV15 with TRBJ1-4, with D possibly matching TRBD1 (6 bases). There are 14 residues in the CDR3. Germline loops: CDR1 LNHNV, CDR2 YYDKDF (reference sequence). The ends were cut back, 0 bases at V and 13 bases at J, with 15 bases in the middle. The CDR3 spells CATSRETQGIGLFF. CDR3 nucleotides: TGTGCCACCAGCAGAGAAACTCAGGGGATAGGACTGTTTTTT.

The chain employs TRBV5-8 and TRBJ1-2, with unresolved D. With 4 bases removed from V and 2 bases from J, the gap between germline ends came to 12 bases. Germline V gives CDR1 SGHTS, CDR2 YDEGEE. CDR3 length equals 14 residues. CDR3 in DNA: TGTGCCAGCAGCCAGGAACGGGAAAACTATGGCTACACCTTC. Translating it yields CASSQERENYGYTF.

V gene TRBV27 combines with J gene TRBJ2-2; 7 bases line up with TRBD2. V lost 8 bases to trimming and J lost 4 bases; unmatched junction nucleotides: 7. Germline CDR1 MNHEY, CDR2 SMNVEV (reference sequence). This CDR3 has 14 amino acids. CDR3: CASHPAGFTGELFF. The CDR3 region has the DNA TGTGCCAGCCATCCAGCGGGGTTCACCGGGGAGCTGTTTTTT.

This clone occurred a few times. The gene calls are TRBV18 and TRBJ2-7; 10 bases are a match to TRBD1. Unmatched junction bases numbered 14, after V lost 3 bases and J lost 0 bases. This CDR3 contains 19 residues. Looked up from germline, CDR1 is KGHSH and CDR2 is LQKENI. The CDR3 DNA reads as TGTGCCAGCTCACCCCGCCGGGACAGGGGTCTCGGGGGCTCCTACGAGCAGTACTTC. Amino acid sequence: CASSPRRDRGLGGSYEQYF.

A word on this clone: This sample also contains other DNA sequences that code for the same CDR3. The chain uses TRBV18 and TRBJ2-7; 10 positions match TRBD1. The trim removed 2 bases at V and 3 bases at J, leaving 1 base unmatched. Germline values: CDR1 KGHSH, CDR2 LQKENI. This CDR3 contains 14 residues. The CDR3 loop reads CASSPGQGDYEQYF. The CDR3, as DNA: TGTGCCAGCTCACCAGGACAGGGGGACTACGAGCAGTACTTC.

The chain combines TRBV18 with TRBJ2-2, with D possibly being TRBD2 (5 bases). The CDR3 consists of 13 residues. Per the germline V gene, CDR1 is KGHSH and CDR2 is LQKENI. The germline V and J ends were trimmed by 4 bases and 5 bases, with 8 bases remaining between them. CDR3 region: CASSRERTGELFF. Written as DNA, the CDR3 is TGTGCCAGCTCACGGGAGCGGACCGGGGAGCTGTTTTTT. Full variable domain (rest looked up from reference TRBV18 and TRBJ2-2): NAGVMQNPRHLVRRRGQEARLRCSPMKGHSHVYWYRQLPEEGLKFMVYLQKENIIDESGMPKERFSAEFPKEGPSILRIQQVVRGDSAAYFCASSRERTGELFFGEGSRLTVL.

The chain links TRBV6-6 to TRBJ2-7; D might be TRBD2 (7 bases). The CDR3 has 14 amino acids. Trimming pared 5 bases from V and 3 bases from J, leaving 14 bases between. Germline values: CDR1 MNHNY, CDR2 SVGAGI (reference sequence). CDR3 nucleotides: TGTGCCAGCAGTGGGCGGGGGACATTCTACGAGCAGTACTTC. Its protein is CASSGRGTFYEQYF.

This chain uses TRBV5-6 with TRBJ1-1; 8 nucleotides match TRBD1. Trimming took 4 bases from V and 4 from J; bases not matched to a gene: 9. CDR3 length equals 15 residues. CDR1 and CDR2 from the germline V gene are SGHDT and YYEEEE. CDR3 nucleotide sequence: TGTGCCAGCAGCGCCTTATCAGGGGGCCTCACTGAAGCTTTCTTT. Its protein product is CASSALSGGLTEAFF.

The chain has TRBV7-9 and TRBJ2-3; the D gene is possibly TRBD1 (6 bases). With 5 bases removed from V and 0 bases from J, the gap between germline ends came to 12 bases. The CDR3 consists of 15 residues. Per germline, CDR1 SEHNR and CDR2 FQNEAQ (reference sequence). The chain's CDR3 is CASSPDRTSTDTQYF. CDR3 coding DNA: TGTGCCAGCAGCCCAGACAGGACTAGCACAGATACGCAGTATTTT.

The chain joins TRBV7-2 to TRBJ2-1, with 9 bases matching TRBD2. J was trimmed by 2 bases and V by 5 bases; bases with no gene match: 10. CDR1 and CDR2 from the germline V gene are SGHTA and FQGNSA. CDR3 length: 17 amino acids. In DNA form, the CDR3 reads TGTGCCAGCAGCCCTACGCCAGCGGGAGGAGCCTACAATGAGCAGTTCTTC. Protein: CASSPTPAGGAYNEQFF.

The rearrangement uses TRBV28 and TRBJ1-5; 9 nucleotides line up with TRBD1. Germline trimming cut 4 bases from V and 10 bases from J; bases unmatched to any gene: 8. The CDR3 is made up of 14 amino acids. The germline CDR1 and CDR2 sequences are MDHEN and SYDVKM. CDR3 residues: CASSSGQGRDPQHF. CDR3 nucleotides: TGTGCCAGCAGTTCCGGACAGGGGAGGGACCCCCAGCATTTT. The full variable domain, completed using reference TRBV28 and TRBJ1-5, is DVKVTQSSRYLVKRTGEKVFLECVQDMDHENMFWYRQDPGLGLRLIYFSYDVKMKEKGDIPEGYSVSREKKERFSLILESASTNQTSMYLCASSSGQGRDPQHFGDGTRLSIL.

This clone showed up just a few times. The J gene is TRBJ2-1, the V gene TRBV6-2 or TRBV6-3; D is perhaps TRBD2 (6 bases). CDR3 length equals 18 residues. Germline V gene lookup returns CDR1 MNHEY and CDR2 SVGEGT. V was trimmed by 0 bases and J by 0 bases, leaving 15 bases between them. The CDR3: CASSYSGAGRYSYNEQFF. In DNA form, the CDR3 reads TGTGCCAGCAGTTACTCTGGGGCGGGGCGATACTCCTACAATGAGCAGTTCTTC.

The chain links TRBV10-3 to TRBJ2-7, with 7 nucleotides matching TRBD1. Germline V gene data show CDR1 as ENHRY and CDR2 as SYGVKD. Unmatched junction bases numbered 9, after V lost 7 bases and J lost 3 bases. This CDR3 comprises 14 residues. This chain's CDR3 is CAIKGQDALYEQYF. The CDR3 region has the DNA TGTGCCATCAAAGGACAGGACGCTCTCTACGAGCAGTACTTC.

This clone has just a few counts. The CDR3 region is CATKAGTSFDEQYF. The DNA for the CDR3 is TGCGCTACCAAAGCCGGGACTAGCTTTGACGAGCAGTACTTC. The chain uses TRBV10-1 and TRBJ2-7; 9 bases align to TRBD2. Germline lookup yields CDR1 WNHNN and CDR2 SYGVQD (reference sequence). The length of the CDR3 is 14 residues.

The chain links TRBV19 to TRBJ2-3, with D possibly being TRBD1 (6 bases). CDR1 and CDR2 (germline): LNHDA, SQIVND (reference sequence). The CDR3 is made up of 13 amino acids. The V gene lost 5 bases and the J gene lost 9 bases, with 15 bases spanning the gap. This CDR3 reads CASSPGQRGTQYF. The DNA of the CDR3 is TGTGCCAGTAGTCCCGGACAGAGAGGCACGCAGTATTTT.

CDR3 sequence: CATQEGNYGYTF. The CDR3 nucleotides read TGTGCCACCCAAGAGGGTAACTATGGCTACACCTTC. J is TRBJ1-2 and V is TRBV10-3, with D unclear. Germline CDR1 is ENHRY and CDR2 is SYGVKD. The length of the CDR3 is 12 residues. Trimming shortened V by 10 bases and J by 1 base, and 10 bases separated the two germline ends.